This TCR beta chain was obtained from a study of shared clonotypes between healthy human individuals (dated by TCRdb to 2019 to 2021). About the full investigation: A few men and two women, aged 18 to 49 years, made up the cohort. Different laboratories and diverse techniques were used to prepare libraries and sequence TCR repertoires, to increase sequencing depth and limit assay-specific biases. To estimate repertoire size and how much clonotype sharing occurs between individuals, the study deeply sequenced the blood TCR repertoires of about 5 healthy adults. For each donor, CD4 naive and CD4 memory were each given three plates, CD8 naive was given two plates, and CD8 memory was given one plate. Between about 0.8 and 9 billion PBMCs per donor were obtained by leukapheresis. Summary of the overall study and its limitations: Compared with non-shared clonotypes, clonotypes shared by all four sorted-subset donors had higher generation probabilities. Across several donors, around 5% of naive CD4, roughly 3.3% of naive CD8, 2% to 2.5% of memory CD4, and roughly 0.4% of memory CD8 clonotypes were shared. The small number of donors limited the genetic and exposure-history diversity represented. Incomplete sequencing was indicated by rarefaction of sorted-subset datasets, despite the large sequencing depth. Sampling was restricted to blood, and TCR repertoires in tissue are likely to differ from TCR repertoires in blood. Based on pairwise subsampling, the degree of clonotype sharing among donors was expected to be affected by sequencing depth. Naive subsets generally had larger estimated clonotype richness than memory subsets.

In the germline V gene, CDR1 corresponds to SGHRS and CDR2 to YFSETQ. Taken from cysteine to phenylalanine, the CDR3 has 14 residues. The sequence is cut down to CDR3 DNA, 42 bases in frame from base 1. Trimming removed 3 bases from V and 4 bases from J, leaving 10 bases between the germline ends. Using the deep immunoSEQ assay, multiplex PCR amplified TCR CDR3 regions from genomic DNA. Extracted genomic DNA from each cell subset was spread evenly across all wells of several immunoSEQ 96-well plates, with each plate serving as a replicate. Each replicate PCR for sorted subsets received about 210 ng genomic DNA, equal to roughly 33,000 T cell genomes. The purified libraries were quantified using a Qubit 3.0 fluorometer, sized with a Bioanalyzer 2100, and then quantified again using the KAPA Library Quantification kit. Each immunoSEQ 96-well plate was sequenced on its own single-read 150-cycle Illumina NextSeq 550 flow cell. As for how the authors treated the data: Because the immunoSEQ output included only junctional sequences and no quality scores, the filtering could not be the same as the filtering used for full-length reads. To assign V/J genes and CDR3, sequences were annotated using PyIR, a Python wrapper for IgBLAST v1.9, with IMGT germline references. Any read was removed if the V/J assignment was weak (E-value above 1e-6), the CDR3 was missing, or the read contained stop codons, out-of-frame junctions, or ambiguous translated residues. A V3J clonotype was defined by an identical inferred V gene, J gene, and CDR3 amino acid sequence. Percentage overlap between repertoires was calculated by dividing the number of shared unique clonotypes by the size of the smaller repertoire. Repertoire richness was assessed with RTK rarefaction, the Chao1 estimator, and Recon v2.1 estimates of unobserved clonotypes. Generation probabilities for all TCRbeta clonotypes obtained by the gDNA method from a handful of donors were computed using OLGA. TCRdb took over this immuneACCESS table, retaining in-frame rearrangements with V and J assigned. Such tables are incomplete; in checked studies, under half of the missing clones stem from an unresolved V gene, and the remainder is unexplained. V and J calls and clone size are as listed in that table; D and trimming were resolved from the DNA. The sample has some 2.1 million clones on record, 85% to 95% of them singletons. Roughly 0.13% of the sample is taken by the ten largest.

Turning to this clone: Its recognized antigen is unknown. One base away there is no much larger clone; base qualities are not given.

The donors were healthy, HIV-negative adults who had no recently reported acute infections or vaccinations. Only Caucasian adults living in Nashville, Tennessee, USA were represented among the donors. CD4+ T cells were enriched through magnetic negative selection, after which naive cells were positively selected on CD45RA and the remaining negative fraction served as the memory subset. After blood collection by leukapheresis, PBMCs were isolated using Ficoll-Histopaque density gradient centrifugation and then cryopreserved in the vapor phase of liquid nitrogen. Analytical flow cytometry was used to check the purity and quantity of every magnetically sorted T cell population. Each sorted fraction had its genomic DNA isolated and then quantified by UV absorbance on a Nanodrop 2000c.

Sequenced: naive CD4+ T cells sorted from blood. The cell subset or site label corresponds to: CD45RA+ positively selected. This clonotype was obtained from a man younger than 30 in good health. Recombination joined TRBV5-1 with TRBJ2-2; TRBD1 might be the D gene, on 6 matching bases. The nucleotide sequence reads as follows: TGCGCCAGCAGCTCAGGGGTTCTCACCGGGGAGCTGTTTTTT. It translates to CASSSGVLTGELFF.